A selection of T cell receptor beta chains follows, all from one sample in a study of OX40 agonist ivuxolimab in advanced cancers. Clones were sequenced by immunoSEQ multiplex PCR, and TCRdb holds only the in-frame ones, with some missing. This table holds over 55,000 clones, around 93% found once. The sequences come from CD4+ or CD8+ T cells sorted from blood, collected in a trial of the OX40 agonist ivuxolimab. Receptors were obtained from an adult with an advanced solid tumor such as melanoma, head and neck, liver or kidney cancer. Each CDR3 is given with its conserved first and last residue. Each record gives: CDR3 length, D gene, V gene, clone size, J gene, CDR3 DNA, CDR3 protein. The D gene is left open where the match is weak. Clone size is stated in some rows and not others, as once, few, many or a class when expanded.

length: 16
D: NA
V: TRBV4-3
size: NA
J: TRBJ1-4
DNA: TGCGCCAGCAGCCAAGATTGGCAGATCGTTAATGAAAAACTGTTTTTT
CDR3: CASSQDWQIVNEKLFF

length: 14
D: NA
V: TRBV9
size: NA
J: TRBJ2-2
DNA: TGTGCCAGCAGCGTAGTGGGGAGTGGCGGGGAGCTGTTTTTT
CDR3: CASSVVGSGGELFF

length: 15
D: NA
V: TRBV7-9
size: NA
J: TRBJ1-5
DNA: TGTGCCAGCAGCACTGGGTCCGGGTGGGATCAGCCCCAGCATTTT
CDR3: CASSTGSGWDQPQHF

length: 17
D: TRBD1
V: TRBV5-8
size: once
J: TRBJ2-1
DNA: TGTGCCAGCAGCTTGGCTTTCGGGACAGGGAGCTACAATGAGCAGTTCTTC
CDR3: CASSLAFGTGSYNEQFF

length: 14
D: NA
V: TRBV28
size: NA
J: TRBJ1-5
DNA: TGTGCCAGCAGTTTACAGGCCGGAAGTCAGCCCCAGCATTTT
CDR3: CASSLQAGSQPQHF

length: 17
D: TRBD1
V: TRBV6-1
size: few
J: TRBJ1-6
DNA: TGTGCCAGCAGTGCCGGGACAGCCGGTCCCCTATCTTCACCCCTCCACTTT
CDR3: CASSAGTAGPLSSPLHF

length: 12
D: NA
V: TRBV6-1
size: NA
J: TRBJ1-1
DNA: TGTGCCAGCAGTGAGTGGACAGTTGAAGCTTTCTTT
CDR3: CASSEWTVEAFF

length: 15
D: TRBD1
V: TRBV7-3
size: NA
J: TRBJ2-2
DNA: TGTGCCAGCAGCACCGGGACAGGGGAGGCCGGGGAGCTGTTTTTT
CDR3: CASSTGTGEAGELFF

length: 16
D: NA
V: TRBV19
size: NA
J: TRBJ2-5
DNA: TGTGCCAGTAGTATGCAGGAGGGGCCGGGCCAAGAGACCCAGTACTTC
CDR3: CASSMQEGPGQETQYF

length: 14
D: NA
V: TRBV7-9
size: NA
J: TRBJ1-1
DNA: TGTGCCAGCAGCCCTTCGGGCAAGAACACTGAAGCTTTCTTT
CDR3: CASSPSGKNTEAFF

length: 15
D: NA
V: TRBV19
size: few
J: TRBJ1-5
DNA: TGTGCCAGTAGTATAACCCTTCGCGGCAATCAGCCCCAGCATTTT
CDR3: CASSITLRGNQPQHF

length: 14
D: TRBD1
V: TRBV11-2
size: NA
J: TRBJ1-6
DNA: TGTGCCAGCAGCCCAGGGGGACCTGGGTCACCCCTCCACTTT
CDR3: CASSPGGPGSPLHF

length: 16
D: NA
V: TRBV27
size: NA
J: TRBJ2-2
DNA: TGTGCCAGCAGTCCCCGGGGGCGGGAGAACACCGGGGAGCTGTTTTTT
CDR3: CASSPRGRENTGELFF

length: 14
D: TRBD1
V: TRBV19
size: NA
J: TRBJ1-2
DNA: TGTGCCAGTAGTATTGACAGGGATGGTGATGGCTACACCTTC
CDR3: CASSIDRDGDGYTF

length: 13
D: NA
V: TRBV30
size: medium-sized
J: TRBJ2-2
DNA: TGTGCCTGGAGCCACAGGGAGGCCGGGGAGCTGTTTTTT
CDR3: CAWSHREAGELFF

length: 13
D: NA
V: TRBV6-6
size: few
J: TRBJ1-5
DNA: TGTGCCAGCAGTTACGAGATCAATCAGCCCCAGCATTTT
CDR3: CASSYEINQPQHF

length: 16
D: NA
V: TRBV11-2
size: NA
J: TRBJ2-3
DNA: TGTGCCAGCAGCGTAGGGGCAGGGGAGGGCACAGATACGCAGTATTTT
CDR3: CASSVGAGEGTDTQYF

length: 15
D: TRBD1
V: TRBV18
size: NA
J: TRBJ1-2
DNA: TGTGCCAGCTCACCACCGGGACAGGTCTACCGGGGCTACACCTTC
CDR3: CASSPPGQVYRGYTF

length: 14
D: NA
V: TRBV28
size: NA
J: TRBJ2-1
DNA: TGTGCCAGCAGTTCCCCAACAGGGTTCAATGAGCAGTTCTTC
CDR3: CASSSPTGFNEQFF

length: 13
D: NA
V: TRBV5-1
size: NA
J: TRBJ1-1
DNA: TGCGCCAGCAGCTTGGTGACGAACACTGAAGCTTTCTTT
CDR3: CASSLVTNTEAFF

length: 14
D: NA
V: TRBV7-3
size: once
J: TRBJ1-3
DNA: TGTGCCAGCAGCTTTGCCCAGTCTGGAAACACCATATATTTT
CDR3: CASSFAQSGNTIYF

length: 14
D: NA
V: TRBV6-1
size: NA
J: TRBJ1-5
DNA: TGTGCCAGCAGACCAGGGAGCTGGCTCGAGCCCCAGCATTTT
CDR3: CASRPGSWLEPQHF

length: 13
D: NA
V: TRBV6-6
size: NA
J: TRBJ2-7
DNA: TGTGCCAGCAGTTACCCAGGGGCCCACGAGCAGTACTTC
CDR3: CASSYPGAHEQYF

length: 19
D: TRBD2
V: TRBV5-1
size: NA
J: TRBJ2-5
DNA: TGCGCCAGCAGCTTGTGGTCAACCGGGACTAGCGGGAGGCAAGAGACCCAGTACTTC
CDR3: CASSLWSTGTSGRQETQYF

length: 10
D: NA
V: TRBV30
size: NA
J: TRBJ1-2
DNA: TGTGCCTCCGGGCCTGGGGGCTACACCTTC
CDR3: CASGPGGYTF

length: 16
D: TRBD2
V: TRBV10-1
size: NA
J: TRBJ2-1
DNA: TGCGCCAGCAGTGAAACTAGCGGGGGAGCGTACAATGAGCAGTTCTTC
CDR3: CASSETSGGAYNEQFF

length: 15
D: TRBD1
V: TRBV28
size: NA
J: TRBJ1-6
DNA: TGTGCCACCTCTCCAGGGGGAAGCGGGAATTCACCCCTCCACTTT
CDR3: CATSPGGSGNSPLHF

length: 16
D: NA
V: TRBV27
size: NA
J: TRBJ2-5
DNA: TGTGCCAGCAGGTCAAACAGGGCCCCTTTTCAAGAGACCCAGTACTTC
CDR3: CASRSNRAPFQETQYF

length: 16
D: NA
V: TRBV28
size: NA
J: TRBJ2-1
DNA: TGTGCCAGCAGTTACTCGGGAGCAGGCTCCTACAATGAGCAGTTCTTC
CDR3: CASSYSGAGSYNEQFF

length: 11
D: NA
V: TRBV30
size: NA
J: TRBJ1-2
DNA: TGTGCCTGGAGGCCAGGGTTTGGCTACACCTTC
CDR3: CAWRPGFGYTF

length: 15
D: NA
V: TRBV7-8
size: once
J: TRBJ2-7
DNA: TGTGCCAGCAGCTTAGGTGCGGCAGGGCAAAGCGAGCAGTACTTC
CDR3: CASSLGAAGQSEQYF

length: 14
D: NA
V: TRBV7-9
size: NA
J: TRBJ2-1
DNA: TGTGCCAGCAGCTTAGAGAAGTCGGGCAATGAGCAGTTCTTC
CDR3: CASSLEKSGNEQFF

length: 12
D: NA
V: TRBV6-6
size: NA
J: TRBJ1-1
DNA: TGTGCCAGCAGTTACGGGGACACTGAAGCTTTCTTT
CDR3: CASSYGDTEAFF

length: 17
D: TRBD2
V: TRBV11-3
size: NA
J: TRBJ2-2
DNA: TGTGCCAGCAGCTTATCTTGGGGACTAGCAAACACCGGGGAGCTGTTTTTT
CDR3: CASSLSWGLANTGELFF

length: 14
D: TRBD1
V: TRBV4-2
size: NA
J: TRBJ1-5
DNA: TGTGCCAGCAGCCCTGACAGGGCGTATCAGCCCCAGCATTTT
CDR3: CASSPDRAYQPQHF

length: 16
D: NA
V: TRBV6-1
size: NA
J: TRBJ1-1
DNA: TGTGCCAGCAGTGATAGGGGGAGGGCGTCCGGGACTGAAGCTTTCTTT
CDR3: CASSDRGRASGTEAFF

length: 14
D: NA
V: TRBV19
size: NA
J: TRBJ1-1
DNA: TGTGCCAGTACCCCCCCGGGGGCCTACACTGAAGCTTTCTTT
CDR3: CASTPPGAYTEAFF

length: 14
D: TRBD2
V: TRBV5-1
size: NA
J: TRBJ2-1
DNA: TGCGCCAGCAGCTTGGGGACTAGCCTCTATGAGCAGTTCTTC
CDR3: CASSLGTSLYEQFF

length: 16
D: NA
V: TRBV5-4
size: NA
J: TRBJ2-3
DNA: TGTGCCAGCAGCTTGGGTGGGACGGCAAACACAGATACGCAGTATTTT
CDR3: CASSLGGTANTDTQYF

length: 13
D: TRBD1
V: TRBV19
size: once
J: TRBJ1-5
DNA: TGTGCCACCTCGGCGGCAGGGGGTCAGCCCCAGCATTTT
CDR3: CATSAAGGQPQHF

length: 14
D: TRBD1
V: TRBV6-6
size: NA
J: TRBJ2-5
DNA: TGTGCCAGCGTCCTTGGACAGGGGTTGGAGACCCAGTACTTC
CDR3: CASVLGQGLETQYF

length: 17
D: TRBD1
V: TRBV27
size: NA
J: TRBJ1-6
DNA: TGTGCCAGCAGTTCCGGGACAGGGGGCCTTCTGGATTCACCCCTCCACTTT
CDR3: CASSSGTGGLLDSPLHF

length: 16
D: NA
V: TRBV28
size: NA
J: TRBJ1-3
DNA: TGTGCCAGCAGTCCCCAGGGGTGGATCTCTGGAAACACCATATATTTT
CDR3: CASSPQGWISGNTIYF

length: 12
D: NA
V: TRBV6-5
size: NA
J: TRBJ1-4
DNA: TGTGCCAGCACAGGGGAGAGTGAAAAACTGTTTTTT
CDR3: CASTGESEKLFF

length: 14
D: NA
V: TRBV5-4
size: once
J: TRBJ2-3
DNA: TGTGCCAGCTCCGATACTAGGGGCACAGATACGCAGTATTTT
CDR3: CASSDTRGTDTQYF

length: 13
D: TRBD1
V: TRBV6-5
size: NA
J: TRBJ2-7
DNA: TGTGCCAGCACCAGACAGGGATCCTACGAGCAGTACTTC
CDR3: CASTRQGSYEQYF

length: 14
D: TRBD2
V: TRBV4-2
size: NA
J: TRBJ2-3
DNA: TGTGCCAGCAGGCGGGAGGTTAGCACAGATACGCAGTATTTT
CDR3: CASRREVSTDTQYF

length: 14
D: NA
V: TRBV11-2
size: once
J: TRBJ1-6
DNA: TGTGCCAGCAGCTTAAGCCCAGCGGATTCACCCCTCCACTTT
CDR3: CASSLSPADSPLHF

length: 16
D: TRBD1
V: TRBV10-1
size: NA
J: TRBJ2-7
DNA: TGCGCCAGCAGTGCGACCGGGACAGGGCGATCCTACGAGCAGTACTTC
CDR3: CASSATGTGRSYEQYF

length: 14
D: NA
V: TRBV19
size: NA
J: TRBJ2-1
DNA: TGTGCCAGTAGTATAGCTCGGGCGTACAATGAGCAGTTCTTC
CDR3: CASSIARAYNEQFF

length: 15
D: TRBD2
V: TRBV6-5
size: NA
J: TRBJ2-1
DNA: TGTGCCAGCAGACCCCTTGGACTAGCGGCAGATGAGCAGTTCTTC
CDR3: CASRPLGLAADEQFF

length: 14
D: NA
V: TRBV5-5
size: NA
J: TRBJ1-4
DNA: TGTGCCAGCAGTCCACCAAGCCATCGAGAAAAACTGTTTTTT
CDR3: CASSPPSHREKLFF

length: 14
D: NA
V: TRBV10-3
size: NA
J: TRBJ1-3
DNA: TGTGCCATCACAAATGGCCCCTCTGGAAACACCATATATTTT
CDR3: CAITNGPSGNTIYF

length: 15
D: TRBD1
V: TRBV27
size: NA
J: TRBJ2-7
DNA: TGTGCCAGCAGTTCGGGGGGGACAGGGGCTTACGAGCAGTACTTC
CDR3: CASSSGGTGAYEQYF

length: 15
D: NA
V: TRBV2
size: NA
J: TRBJ2-6
DNA: TGTGCCAGCACTGACGTACCCTCTGGGGCCAACGTCCTGACTTTC
CDR3: CASTDVPSGANVLTF

length: 15
D: NA
V: TRBV30
size: NA
J: TRBJ2-4
DNA: TGTGCCTGGAGTGGCACCAGAGAGGCCAAAAACATTCAGTACTTC
CDR3: CAWSGTREAKNIQYF

length: 14
D: NA
V: TRBV5-6
size: NA
J: TRBJ2-1
DNA: TGTGCCAGCGGCAGGGTAATTTCCTACAATGAGCAGTTCTTC
CDR3: CASGRVISYNEQFF

length: 15
D: NA
V: TRBV10-3
size: NA
J: TRBJ2-3
DNA: TGTGCCATCAGTGAGTCGATAGATAGCACAGATACGCAGTATTTT
CDR3: CAISESIDSTDTQYF

length: 14
D: TRBD1
V: TRBV29-1
size: NA
J: TRBJ2-1
DNA: TGCAGCGTTGACGGGACAGGGGGCAGCTATGAGCAGTTCTTC
CDR3: CSVDGTGGSYEQFF